Following are 23 T cell receptor beta chains from one sample sequenced in a study of CD8 T cells in ankylosing spondylitis. TCRdb re-derived calls from the 5' RACE reads in MiXCR, one entry per CDR3 protein. The sample has a few hundred thousand distinct CDR3 sequences, around 20% seen once. Sequenced input: blood, either unsorted or a sorted T cell fraction (not recorded which). The receptor set was obtained from a female donor with ankylosing spondylitis or in good health (not recorded which).

The chain links TRBV29-1 to TRBJ1-1; D call uncertain. This CDR3 region has 12 residues. Germline CDR1 is SQVTM and CDR2 is ANQGSEA. V dropped 3 bases and J dropped 2 bases, with 7 bases sitting between them. The CDR3 sequence: CSVEYSNTEAFF. CDR3 in DNA: TGCAGCGTTGAGTACAGTAACACTGAAGCTTTCTTT.

The sample holds a few counts of this clonotype. The V and J genes are TRBV10-3 and TRBJ2-3; 10 nucleotides align to TRBD2. Germline-derived CDR1 and CDR2 are ENHRY and SYGVKD. The length of the CDR3 is 17 residues. V trimming: 4 bases; J trimming: 0 bases; junction bases outside the gene matches: 7. The CDR3 here is CAISGSGLAESTDTQYF. CDR3 DNA: TGTGCCATCAGTGGTTCAGGACTAGCGGAAAGCACAGATACGCAGTATTTT.

This clonotype was observed a few times. The J gene is TRBJ2-5, the V gene TRBV5-1, with unresolved D. V lost 1 base to trimming and J lost 6 bases, with 16 bases between them. The CDR3 contains 15 residues. Per the germline V gene, CDR1 is SGHRS and CDR2 is YFSETQ. CDR3 sequence reads: CASSLSGPAQKTQYF. The CDR3 DNA reads as TGCGCCAGCAGCTTGTCCGGACCCGCTCAAAAGACCCAGTACTTC. The full variable domain, its missing parts supplied by reference TRBV5-1 and TRBJ2-5, is KAGVTQTPRYLIKTRGQQVTLSCSPISGHRSVSWYQQTPGQGLQFLFEYFSETQRNKGNFPGRFSGRQFSNSRSEMNVSTLELGDSALYLCASSLSGPAQKTQYFGPGTRLLVL.

The chain has TRBV5-1 and TRBJ2-5; TRBD2 agrees at 13 bases. Trimming took 4 bases from V and 1 from J; bases not matched to a gene: 10. CDR1 is SGHRS, CDR2 YFSETQ, per germline. The CDR3 has 18 amino acids. The CDR3 DNA reads as TGCGCCAGCAGCCCCTCCGGACTAGCGGGAGCCATCCAAGAGACCCAGTACTTC. Amino acids: CASSPSGLAGAIQETQYF. Full variable domain (missing parts from reference TRBV5-1 and TRBJ2-5): KAGVTQTPRYLIKTRGQQVTLSCSPISGHRSVSWYQQTPGQGLQFLFEYFSETQRNKGNFPGRFSGRQFSNSRSEMNVSTLELGDSALYLCASSPSGLAGAIQETQYFGPGTRLLVL.

In this sample, this clonotype turned up many times. The chain couples TRBV12-3 or TRBV12-4 to TRBJ2-1; possible D gene TRBD2, 5 bases. The V end was cut by 8 bases, the J end by 3 bases, with 17 bases between. The CDR3 totals 15 residues. CDR3 coding DNA: TGTGCCAGCCACGAGAAGAGCGGAGGCTACAATGAGCAGTTCTTC. Its translation: CASHEKSGGYNEQFF.

The chain links TRBV20-1 to TRBJ2-5; 14 nucleotides agree with TRBD2. CDR1 is DFQATT and CDR2 is SNEGSKA in the germline V gene (reference sequence). J gave up 4 bases and V 4 bases, and 11 bases lay outside the gene matches. CDR3 size: 17 residues. The DNA for the CDR3 is TGCAGTGCTAACCGAGGACTAGCGGGAGGATTAGGAGAGACCCAGTACTTC. Amino acids: CSANRGLAGGLGETQYF.

The chain has TRBV5-6 and TRBJ2-6, with a tentative D call TRBD1 (5 bases). The germline V gene encodes CDR1 SGHDT and CDR2 YYEEEE. The CDR3 runs 16 residues. V was pared by 3 bases and J by 0 bases, with 10 bases between. CDR3 region: CASSWGQNSGANVLTF. The CDR3 bases are TGTGCCAGCAGCTGGGGCCAGAACTCTGGGGCCAACGTCCTGACTTTC.

This clonotype was found many times. The chain has TRBV21-1 and TRBJ2-3; the table's D call TRBD2 went unverified against the DNA. TRBV21-1 is described as a pseudogene. The CDR3 runs 18 residues. The CDR3 DNA is TGTGCCAGCAGCAGCCCGGGACTAGCGGGATCCCTCACAGATACGCAGTATTTT. This translates into CASSSPGLAGSLTDTQYF.

This sequence joins TRBV24-1 and TRBJ2-2; D is perhaps TRBD1 (5 bases). The CDR3 is 14 amino acids. V was pared by 4 bases and J by 3 bases, with 8 bases between. CDR1 KGHDR and CDR2 SFDVKD come from the germline V gene. The CDR3 here is CATSDAGYTGELFF. The DNA of the CDR3 is TGTGCCACCAGTGACGCAGGGTACACCGGGGAGCTGTTTTTT.

This clonotype turned up a few times. This rearrangement joins TRBV6-1 to TRBJ2-6; 10 nucleotides agree with TRBD2. The CDR3 is 19 residues long. J was trimmed by 4 bases and V by 6 bases; bases with no gene match: 15. Per the germline V gene, CDR1 is MNHNS and CDR2 is SASEGT. The CDR3 spells CASRSGTSVSLVGANVLTF. The CDR3 DNA is TGTGCCAGCAGGTCCGGGACTAGCGTCAGTCTTGTGGGGGCCAACGTCCTGACTTTC.

The chain carries TRBV30 and TRBJ2-7; 9 bases line up with TRBD1. This CDR3 is built from 12 residues. CDR1 and CDR2 from the germline V gene are GTSNPN and SVGIG (reference sequence). Trimming at V came to 3 bases and at J to 6 bases, leaving 3 bases not matched to a gene. The CDR3 loop reads CAWRDRGSEQYF. CDR3 bases: TGTGCCTGGAGGGACAGGGGTAGCGAGCAGTACTTC.

This clonotype was seen a few times. This chain links TRBV4-3 with TRBJ2-2; the D call may be TRBD1 or TRBD2 (5 bases each). The length of the CDR3 is 16 residues. The germline V gene has CDR1 LGHNA and CDR2 YSLEER. V was pared by 1 base and J by 5 bases, with 14 bases between. CDR3 coding DNA: TGCGCCAGCAGCCAAGTAGTGGGGGTATGGACCGGGGAGCTGTTTTTT. Translation: CASSQVVGVWTGELFF.

The chain uses TRBV7-9 and TRBJ1-1; D gene uncertain. The CDR3 sequence is 14 residues long. CDR1 SEHNR and CDR2 FQNEAQ come from the germline V gene (reference sequence). Trimming took off 5 bases at V and 3 bases at J, with 13 bases between the two ends. CDR3 DNA: TGTGCCAGCAGCCTAGGCGGCAGCCACACTGAAGCTTTCTTT. Translated: CASSLGGSHTEAFF.

This clonotype was picked up a small number of times. The J gene is TRBJ2-1, the V gene TRBV4-3; 9 nucleotides line up with TRBD2. The CDR3 contains 17 residues. In germline, CDR1 is LGHNA, CDR2 YSLEER. J lost 3 bases, V lost 1 base, and 7 bases had no gene match. The CDR3 protein is CASSQGSSGILYNEQFF. The CDR3 nucleotides are TGCGCCAGCAGCCAAGGTTCTAGCGGGATACTCTACAATGAGCAGTTCTTC.

This clonotype was seen more than once but under ten times. CDR3 sequence reads: CASTHGTARTDTQYF. CDR3 DNA: TGCGCCAGCACGCACGGTACCGCACGCACAGATACGCAGTATTTT. The V gene is TRBV5-1, the J gene TRBJ2-3; no firm D call. Germline V gives CDR1 SGHRS, CDR2 YFSETQ. Trimming removed 6 bases from V and 1 base from J, with 15 bases in between. The CDR3 consists of 15 residues.

This clonotype was detected a few times. The chain employs TRBV12-3 or TRBV12-4 and TRBJ1-1, with a possible D match to TRBD1 (6 bases). This CDR3 has 13 amino acids. Trimming took off 3 bases at V and 4 bases at J, with 9 bases between the two ends. CDR3 nucleotides: TGTGCCAGCAGTTTTGGACAGCCCACTGAAGCTTTCTTT. Its translation is CASSFGQPTEAFF.

A remark on this clonotype: This may stem from a read error, because a much larger clone lies one nucleotide away. The missing conserved phenylalanine or tryptophan at the end of this CDR3 makes a read error likely. This rearrangement joins TRBV29-1 to TRBJ1-2; D may be TRBD1 (5 bases). V lost 4 bases to trimming and J lost 5 bases, with 17 bases between them. CDR1 and CDR2 from the germline V gene are SQVTM and ANQGSEA. This CDR3 has 14 amino acids. The CDR3: CSVALGRGKYGYTL. In DNA form, the CDR3 reads TGCAGCGTTGCACTAGGGAGGGGCAAGTATGGCTACACCCTC.

This chain connects TRBV5-6 to TRBJ1-2; 7 nucleotides match TRBD1. This CDR3 comprises 14 residues. V trimming: 3 bases; J trimming: 7 bases; junction bases outside the gene matches: 9. Germline CDR1 SGHDT, CDR2 YYEEEE. The CDR3 DNA sequence: TGTGCCAGCAGCTCAGGGACAGTCGTCTTTGGCTACACCTTC. Protein sequence: CASSSGTVVFGYTF.

This clonotype appeared a few times. The chain combines TRBV5-1 with TRBJ2-7; a weak D match, TRBD2 (7 bases). The CDR3 is 17 residues long. With 1 base removed from V and 0 bases from J, the gap between germline ends came to 17 bases. Looked up from germline, CDR1 is SGHRS and CDR2 is YFSETQ. CDR3 residues: CASSLQSGGRLSYEQYF. The CDR3 coding sequence is TGCGCCAGCAGCTTGCAATCGGGGGGCCGCCTCTCCTACGAGCAGTACTTC.

This clonotype has ten or more counts. This sequence joins TRBV29-1 and TRBJ1-1; D call uncertain. V was cut by 0 bases and J by 2 bases, with 7 bases left in between. This CDR3 contains 13 residues. Germline CDR1 and CDR2: SQVTM and ANQGSEA. The CDR3 protein is CSVEDRRNTEAFF. CDR3 DNA sequence: TGCAGCGTTGAAGACAGGAGAAACACTGAAGCTTTCTTT.

The chain recombines TRBV11-3 with TRBJ2-7; D may match TRBD1 or TRBD2 (6 bases each). Germline V gene sequence: CDR1 SGHNT, CDR2 YENEEA. V gave up 5 bases and J gave up 3 bases, with 17 bases separating them. This CDR3 spans 15 amino acids. The CDR3 region has the DNA TGTGCCAGCAGCCGGGGGCGCCTTCCTATCTACGAGCAGTACTTC. Its protein is CASSRGRLPIYEQYF.

This clonotype has more than one count but fewer than ten. This rearrangement joins TRBV5-1 to TRBJ2-7; TRBD2 aligns across 8 bases. Losses at the gene ends were 2 bases for V and 4 bases for J; bases not matched to a gene: 8. The CDR3 consists of 15 residues. Germline V lookup: CDR1 SGHRS, CDR2 YFSETQ. The CDR3: CASSFGSGIAYEQYF. The CDR3 DNA reads as TGCGCCAGCAGCTTCGGTAGCGGGATAGCATACGAGCAGTACTTC.

This clonotype was observed a few times. V usage is TRBV29-1 and J usage is TRBJ2-7, with D unresolved. Germline V gene lookup returns CDR1 SQVTM and CDR2 ANQGSEA. Trimming removed 5 bases from V and 0 bases from J, with 11 bases in between. There are 13 residues in the CDR3. The DNA for the CDR3 is TGCAGCGTTAGCCAGGCCCTCTCCTACGAGCAGTACTTC. The encoded protein is CSVSQALSYEQYF.